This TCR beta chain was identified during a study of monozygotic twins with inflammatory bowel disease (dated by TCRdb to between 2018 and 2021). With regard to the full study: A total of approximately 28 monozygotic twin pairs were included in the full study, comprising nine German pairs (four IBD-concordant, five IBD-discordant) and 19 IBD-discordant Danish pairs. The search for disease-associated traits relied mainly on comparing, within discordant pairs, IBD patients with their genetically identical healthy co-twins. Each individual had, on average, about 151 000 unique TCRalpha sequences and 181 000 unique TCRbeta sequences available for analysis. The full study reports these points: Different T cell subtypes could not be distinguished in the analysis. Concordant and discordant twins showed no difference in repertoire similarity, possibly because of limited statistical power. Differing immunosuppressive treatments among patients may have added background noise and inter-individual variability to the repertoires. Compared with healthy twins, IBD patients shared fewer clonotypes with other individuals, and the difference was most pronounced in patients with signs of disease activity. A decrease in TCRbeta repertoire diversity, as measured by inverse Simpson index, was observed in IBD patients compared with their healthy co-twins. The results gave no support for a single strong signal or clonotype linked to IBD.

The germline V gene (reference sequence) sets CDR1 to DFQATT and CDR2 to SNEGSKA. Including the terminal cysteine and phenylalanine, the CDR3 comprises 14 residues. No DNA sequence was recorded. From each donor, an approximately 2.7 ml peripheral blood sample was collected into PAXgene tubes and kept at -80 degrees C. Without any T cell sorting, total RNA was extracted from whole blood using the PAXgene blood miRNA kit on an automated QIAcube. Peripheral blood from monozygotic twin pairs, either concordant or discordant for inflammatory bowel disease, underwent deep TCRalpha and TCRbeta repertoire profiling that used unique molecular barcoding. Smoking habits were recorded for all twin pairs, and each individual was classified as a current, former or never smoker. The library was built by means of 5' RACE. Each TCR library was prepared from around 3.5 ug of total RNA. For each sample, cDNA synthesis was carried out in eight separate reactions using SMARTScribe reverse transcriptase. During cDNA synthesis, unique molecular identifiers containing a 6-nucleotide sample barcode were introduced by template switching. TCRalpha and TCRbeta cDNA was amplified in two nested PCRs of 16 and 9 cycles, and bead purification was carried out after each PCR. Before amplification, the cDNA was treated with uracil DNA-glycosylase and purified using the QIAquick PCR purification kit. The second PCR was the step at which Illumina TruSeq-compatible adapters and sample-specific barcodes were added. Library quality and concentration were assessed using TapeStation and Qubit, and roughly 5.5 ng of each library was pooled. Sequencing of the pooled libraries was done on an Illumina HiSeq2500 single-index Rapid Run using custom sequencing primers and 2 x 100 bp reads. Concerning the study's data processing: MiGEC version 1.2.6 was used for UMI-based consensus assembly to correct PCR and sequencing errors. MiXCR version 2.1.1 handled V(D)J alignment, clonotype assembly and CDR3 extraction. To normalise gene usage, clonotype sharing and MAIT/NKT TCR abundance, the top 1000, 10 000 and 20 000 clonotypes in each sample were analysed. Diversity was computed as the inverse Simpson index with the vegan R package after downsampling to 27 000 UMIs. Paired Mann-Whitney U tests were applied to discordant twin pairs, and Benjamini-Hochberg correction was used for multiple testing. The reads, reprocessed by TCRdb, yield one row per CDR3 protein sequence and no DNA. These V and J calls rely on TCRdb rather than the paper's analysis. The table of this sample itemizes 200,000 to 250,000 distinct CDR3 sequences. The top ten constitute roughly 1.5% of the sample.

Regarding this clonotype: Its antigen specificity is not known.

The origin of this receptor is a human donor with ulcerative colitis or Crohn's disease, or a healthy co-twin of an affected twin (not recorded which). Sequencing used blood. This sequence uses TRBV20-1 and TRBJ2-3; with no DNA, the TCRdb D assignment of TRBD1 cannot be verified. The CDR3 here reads CSAGELTEEDTQYF.